This T cell receptor beta chain emerged from a study of T cell responses to AZD1222 COVID-19 vaccine. The study pooled second doses at about 4 or about 12 weeks. Only in-frame clones appear in the TCRdb table, and some are missing; sequencing was by immunoSEQ multiplex PCR. The data contain about 80,000 clones, approximately 85% of them singletons. As for this clone: The antigen remains undetermined.

Study findings and constraints: AZD1222 recipients seropositive at baseline numbered only 5 or 6. Two AZD1222 doses significantly raised spike-specific TCR breadth and depth over controls.

This CDR3 is built from 14 residues. Germline CDR1 is SGDLS and CDR2 is YYNGEE. V was pared by 0 bases and J by 10 bases, with 11 bases between. The TCR sequence derives from an adult who received the AZD1222 COVID-19 vaccine. V usage is TRBV9 and J usage is TRBJ1-6; D may be TRBD1 (6 bases). The sample here was peripheral blood, taken 28 days after the second AZD1222 dose. The CDR3 loop reads CASSVDRERSPLHF. The CDR3 bases are TGTGCCAGCAGCGTAGACAGGGAAAGATCACCCCTCCACTTT.